These 19 T cell receptor beta chains were sequenced from one sample in a study of blood T cells in healthy people across ages. PCR was performed a second time for about 6 to 12 cycles using a sample-barcoded 5' primer and a J-beta primer mix. TCRdb reanalysed the 5' RACE reads using MiXCR and keeps one entry per CDR3 protein. The sample carries over 500,000 distinct CDR3 sequences, roughly a quarter recorded once. In addition, the sample was reused for a study of T cells of mothers and their children.

The specimen sequenced was blood. The receptors were gathered from a boy younger than 10 in good health.

The rearrangement uses TRBV6-2 or TRBV6-3 and TRBJ1-1; D is undetermined. V was trimmed by 10 bases and J by 10 bases, leaving 10 bases between them. Germline V gene lookup returns CDR1 MNHEY and CDR2 SVGEGT. The CDR3 covers 9 residues. CDR3 protein: CATFYGAFF. In DNA, the CDR3 is TGTGCCACCTTTTACGGAGCTTTCTTT.

The rearrangement joins TRBV21-1 to TRBJ2-7; TRBD1, as called in the table, went unchecked against the DNA. TRBV21-1 is a listed pseudogene. The CDR3 totals 14 residues. CDR3 DNA: TGTGCCAGCAGGGGGACAGGGTCTTTCCCCGAGCAGTACTTC. Protein: CASRGTGSFPEQYF.

The chain recombines TRBV4-3 with TRBJ1-2; D uncertain. Germline V gene lookup returns CDR1 LGHNA and CDR2 YSLEER. The CDR3 consists of 15 residues. Trimming took 0 bases from V and 4 from J, leaving 12 bases between them. This chain's CDR3 is CASSQDARSAYGYTF. The CDR3, as DNA: TGCGCCAGCAGCCAAGATGCCAGGTCTGCCTATGGCTACACCTTC.

The chain has TRBV11-2 and TRBJ2-5, with TRBD1 as a possible D gene (6 bases). Trimming stripped 5 bases from V and 2 bases from J, with 15 bases between. Germline V lookup: CDR1 SGHAT, CDR2 FQNNGV. The CDR3 contains 15 residues. The CDR3 nucleotides read TGTGCCAGCAGCAACTCCCACAGGGATCAAGAGACCCAGTACTTC. Its translation: CASSNSHRDQETQYF.

In this sample, this clonotype turned up a few times. CDR3: CASSLPQGSYEQYF. The DNA for the CDR3 is TGTGCCAGCAGTCTTCCCCAGGGCTCCTACGAGCAGTACTTC. V is TRBV28 and J is TRBJ2-7, with a possible D match to TRBD1 (5 bases). This CDR3 has 14 residues. Trimming stripped 5 bases from V and 0 bases from J, with 11 bases between. Germline CDR1 MDHEN, CDR2 SYDVKM.

This clonotype was detected only a few times. The chain carries TRBV9 and TRBJ2-5; 7 nucleotides align to TRBD2. Germline-derived CDR1 and CDR2 are SGDLS and YYNGEE. This CDR3 has 15 amino acids. Losses at the gene ends were 4 bases for V and 1 base for J; bases not matched to a gene: 7. The CDR3, as DNA: TGTGCCAGCAGCATAGGGACTATCCCCCAAGAGACCCAGTACTTC. Protein product: CASSIGTIPQETQYF.

This sequence joins TRBV7-9 and TRBJ2-1; D is possibly TRBD2 (6 bases). The CDR3 length is 15 residues. V was cut by 5 bases and J by 12 bases, with 23 bases left in between. The germline CDR1 and CDR2 sequences are SEHNR and FQNEAQ (reference sequence). DNA of the CDR3: TGTGCCAGCAGCCTCCGGGACTCCCTGGGTTTTGTGCAGTTCTTC. Its protein product is CASSLRDSLGFVQFF.

This clonotype has only one observation. The CDR3, as DNA: TGTGCTAGTGGTTTGGGGTCCTATGGCTACACCTTC. Its translation is CASGLGSYGYTF. This rearrangement joins TRBV12-5 to TRBJ1-2; D remains ambiguous. CDR3 length equals 12 residues. Germline CDR1 and CDR2: LGHNT and FRNRAP. V lost 1 base, J lost 4 bases, and 4 bases lay in between.

This clonotype appeared a few times. The CDR3 nucleotides read TGTGCCAGCAGCTTAGAGCCGGGACTAGCGCCTCGGTACGAGCAGTACTTC. Its protein is CASSLEPGLAPRYEQYF. This chain uses TRBV7-2 with TRBJ2-5; 10 nucleotides agree with TRBD2. The DNA end lines up better with TRBJ2-7; the J call may be wrong. This CDR3 region has 17 residues. The germline CDR1 and CDR2 sequences are SGHTA and FQGNSA.

This clonotype occurred a few times. The rearrangement uses TRBV7-8 and TRBJ1-4, with D perhaps TRBD1 (6 bases). Germline CDR1 and CDR2: SGHVS and FQNEAQ. CDR3 size: 15 residues. Trimming removed 4 bases from V and 7 bases from J, with 16 bases in between. In DNA form, the CDR3 reads TGTGCCAGCAGCTCGGCCGGGGTAGGGGGTGAAAAACTGTTTTTT. Translating it yields CASSSAGVGGEKLFF.

The chain links TRBV12-3 or TRBV12-4 to TRBJ2-3; tentative D call: TRBD2 (7 bases). The CDR3 is 15 amino acids. The V end lost 8 bases, the J end lost 0 bases, and 15 bases lay between the germline ends. CDR3 DNA: TGTGCCAGCCCTCGAGGGAGGGGGAGCACAGATACGCAGTATTTT. It is translated as CASPRGRGSTDTQYF.

This clonotype was seen a few times. The chain has TRBV27 and TRBJ2-3; the match to TRBD1 covers 10 bases. Germline-derived CDR1 and CDR2 are MNHEY and SMNVEV (reference sequence). The CDR3 length is 13 residues. The V gene end was trimmed by 6 bases and the J gene end by 4 bases; junction bases not matched to a gene: 1. The CDR3 region is CASRGQGADTQYF. The CDR3 DNA is TGTGCCAGCAGAGGACAGGGGGCAGATACGCAGTATTTT.

There are a few counts of this clonotype. The V gene is TRBV29-1, the J gene TRBJ2-1; TRBD2 is a possible D gene (6 bases). From germline, CDR1 is SQVTM and CDR2 ANQGSEA. The CDR3 is 13 residues long. Trimming removed 6 bases from V and 7 bases from J, with 16 bases in between. DNA for the CDR3: TGCAGCGTATATAGCGGATCTAAGAATGAGCAGTTCTTC. Translating it yields CSVYSGSKNEQFF.

The chain carries TRBV12-5 and TRBJ2-3; no clear D. The ends were cut back, 5 bases at V and 8 bases at J, with 14 bases in the middle. The germline CDR1 and CDR2 sequences are LGHNT and FRNRAP. The CDR3 is made up of 13 amino acids. CDR3 nucleotides: TGTGCTAGTGGTCCACCCGAGTCCGGTACGCAGTATTTT. This translates into CASGPPESGTQYF.

The chain couples TRBV14 to TRBJ2-7; unclear D gene. The CDR3 extends over 16 amino acids. V was clipped by 0 bases and J by 4 bases, with 16 bases between them. CDR1 SGHDN and CDR2 FVKESK come from the germline V gene. The CDR3 DNA reads as TGTGCCAGCAGCCAAGAGACGCCGTCCGGAGCTTACGAGCAGTACTTC. This gives the protein CASSQETPSGAYEQYF. The entire variable domain, with the rest obtained from reference TRBV14 and TRBJ2-7, is as follows: EAGVTQFPSHSVIEKGQTVTLRCDPISGHDNLYWYRRVMGKEIKFLLHFVKESKQDESGMPNNRFLAERTGGTYSTLKVQPAELEDSGVYFCASSQETPSGAYEQYFGPGTRLTVT.

This clonotype was counted ten times or more. The CDR3 loop reads CSVQGGRYNEQFF. The CDR3 nucleotides are TGCAGCGTACAGGGGGGGAGATACAATGAGCAGTTCTTC. The V call is TRBV29-1, the J call TRBJ2-1; tentative D call: TRBD1 (8 bases). Between the trimmed V and J ends, which lost 6 bases and 4 bases, there was a span of 13 bases. This CDR3 has 13 amino acids. The V gene's germline CDR1 is SQVTM and CDR2 ANQGSEA.

This chain connects TRBV2 to TRBJ2-1; D may be TRBD1 (5 bases). CDR1 and CDR2 (germline): SNHLY, FYNNEI. V was cut by 4 bases and J by 6 bases, with 13 bases left in between. This CDR3 comprises 14 residues. The CDR3 DNA reads TGTGCCAGCAGTGGACCCAGGGCTTCCAATGAGCAGTTCTTC. Translating gives CASSGPRASNEQFF.

The table lists this clonotype with a count of one. The chain uses TRBV20-1 and TRBJ2-7; TRBD1 agrees at 9 bases. The germline CDR1 and CDR2 sequences are DFQATT and SNEGSKA (reference sequence). The V segment lost 5 bases and the J segment 1 base; nucleotides outside the gene matches: 15. This CDR3 comprises 17 residues. CDR3 nucleotide sequence: TGCAGTGCTGGGACAGGGAGGACCCTCGCCTCTTCCTACGAGCAGTACTTC. Its translation is CSAGTGRTLASSYEQYF.

This clonotype appeared a few times. The rearrangement uses TRBV4-3 and TRBJ2-7, with 7 nucleotides matching TRBD1. V was pared by 5 bases and J by 0 bases, with 10 bases of the junction left unmatched. Germline CDR1 is LGHNA and CDR2 is YSLEER. The CDR3 length is 16 residues. As DNA, the CDR3 is TGCGCCAGCAGCAGCACAGGGGCGGTCAGCTCCTACGAGCAGTACTTC. This encodes CASSSTGAVSSYEQYF.